The 10 T cell receptor beta chains listed next were all sequenced from one sample in a study of blood T cell repertoires in COVID-19. Sequencing was performed with immunoSEQ multiplex PCR; in TCRdb, only in-frame clones are kept and a portion is missing. The table includes approximately 190,000 clones, about 80% detected once. Sequences were obtained from peripheral blood. These receptor sequences come from a man aged 30 to 39 with active or convalescent COVID-19.

J is TRBJ2-1 and V is TRBV28; 14 nucleotides align to TRBD2. CDR1 MDHEN and CDR2 SYDVKM come from the germline V gene. V shed 6 bases and J 9 bases; nucleotides not matched to a gene: 7. The CDR3 is 15 amino acids. The CDR3 is CASSGGLAGVSEQFF. In nucleotides, the CDR3 is TGTGCCAGCAGCGGGGGACTAGCGGGAGTTAGTGAGCAGTTCTTC.

The chain recombines TRBV19 with TRBJ1-2; 9 bases are a match to TRBD1. V dropped 4 bases and J dropped 2; count of bases not matched to a gene: 5. Germline V gene data show CDR1 as LNHDA and CDR2 as SQIVND (reference sequence). The CDR3 is made up of 15 amino acids. The CDR3 loop is CASSKGQGKNYGYTF. The CDR3 DNA reads TGTGCCAGTAGTAAGGGACAGGGCAAAAACTATGGCTACACCTTC.

V usage is TRBV7-2 and J usage is TRBJ2-3; 11 nucleotides match TRBD2. This CDR3 is 18 amino acids long. The junction had 10 bases not matched to a gene; V was cut back by 3 bases and J by 2 bases. Germline CDR1 reads SGHTA; CDR2 reads FQGNSA. This CDR3 reads CASSFGRLAGPYTDTQYF. DNA for the CDR3: TGTGCCAGCAGCTTTGGAAGACTAGCGGGACCCTACACAGATACGCAGTATTTT.

The gene calls are TRBV6-5 and TRBJ1-1; TRBD1 is a possible D gene (6 bases). With 6 bases removed from V and 0 bases from J, the gap between germline ends came to 11 bases. Per the germline V gene, CDR1 is MNHEY and CDR2 is SVGAGI. The CDR3 is 14 residues long. The CDR3 reads CASSQGLMNTEAFF. CDR3 DNA: TGTGCCAGCAGCCAGGGGCTAATGAACACTGAAGCTTTCTTT.

V usage is TRBV4-1 and J usage is TRBJ2-7; TRBD2 aligns across 11 bases. Germline CDR1 is MGHRA and CDR2 is YSYEKL. The CDR3 consists of 14 residues. V lost 4 bases, J lost 5 bases, and 4 bases stayed unmatched. CDR3 amino acids: CASSPLAGAHEQYF. CDR3 DNA: TGCGCCAGCAGCCCACTAGCGGGAGCCCACGAGCAGTACTTC.

The chain has TRBV5-1 and TRBJ2-1; D remains unclear. The CDR3 totals 15 residues. Germline CDR1 and CDR2: SGHRS and YFSETQ. Trimming cost V 0 bases and J 8 bases, with 15 bases left between them. The CDR3 spells CASSLDGQEGDEQFF. The CDR3 DNA reads TGCGCCAGCAGCTTGGATGGCCAGGAAGGCGATGAGCAGTTCTTC.

The chain employs TRBV4-1 and TRBJ1-2, with D possibly being TRBD1 (6 bases). Germline-derived CDR1 and CDR2 are MGHRA and YSYEKL. This CDR3 is 16 amino acids long. V lost 1 base, J lost 3 bases, and 15 bases lay in between. CDR3 coding DNA: TGCGCCAGCAGCCAAGCTCCGGGACACCGGGACTATGGCTACACCTTC. This translates into CASSQAPGHRDYGYTF.

The J gene is TRBJ2-3, the V gene TRBV13; TRBD2 aligns across 9 bases. The CDR3 is made up of 16 amino acids. Germline-derived CDR1 and CDR2 are PRHDT and FYEKMQ (reference sequence). After removal of 7 bases from V and 5 bases from J, the junction contained 13 bases not matched to a gene. The CDR3 region is CASKGFGGGAEDTQYF. The CDR3 coding sequence is TGTGCCAGCAAAGGATTCGGCGGGGGGGCCGAAGATACGCAGTATTTT.

The chain combines TRBV12-3 or TRBV12-4 with TRBJ2-7; possible D gene TRBD2, 6 bases. V was shortened by 0 bases and J by 7 bases, with 7 bases between the two germline ends. This CDR3 spans 12 amino acids. CDR3 protein: CASSLAGTEQYV. For the CDR3, the DNA is TGTGCCAGCAGTTTAGCTGGGACTGAGCAGTACGTC.

The chain recombines TRBV6-5 with TRBJ2-5; 7 positions match TRBD1. This CDR3 contains 13 residues. V was pared by 6 bases and J by 4 bases, with 5 bases of the junction left unmatched. Per the germline V gene, CDR1 is MNHEY and CDR2 is SVGAGI. The CDR3 sequence is CASRRQGGETQYF. The CDR3 bases are TGTGCCAGCAGGCGACAGGGCGGAGAGACCCAGTACTTC.